A selection of T cell receptor beta chains follows, all from one sample in a study of identical twins. TCRdb reprocessed the 5' RACE reads via MiXCR and lists one record per CDR3 protein. The sample includes around 370,000 distinct CDR3 sequences, about 9% of them seen just once. The sequenced material came from naive T cells sorted from blood. Every receptor here comes from a woman aged 50 to 65 in good health. CDR3s include the opening cysteine and the closing phenylalanine or tryptophan. D genes are given only for firm matches. Some rows mark clone size as missing; the rest say once, few, many or name a class of expanded clone.

v_call	d_call	clone_size	j_call	cdr3_aa	cdr3_nt
TRBV4-1	TRBD2	many	TRBJ2-7	CASTPLLVGGMYEQYF	TGCGCCAGCACGCCCCTCCTAGTGGGAGGGATGTACGAGCAGTACTTC
TRBV5-1	TRBD1	-	TRBJ2-2	CASGFDRVGELFF	TGCGCCAGCGGTTTCGACAGGGTCGGGGAGCTGTTTTTT
TRBV4-2	-	-	TRBJ2-3	CASSQSSGTTQYF	TGTGCCAGCAGCCAGTCCTCCGGGACTACGCAGTATTTT
TRBV28	-	few	TRBJ2-1	CASTTPRGILYNEQFF	TGTGCCAGCACCACCCCCCGGGGGATTCTGTACAATGAGCAGTTCTTC
TRBV11-3	-	many	TRBJ2-1	CASSGSWQFF	TGTGCCAGCAGCGGGAGCTGGCAGTTCTTC
TRBV5-1	-	-	TRBJ1-1	CASSLAPGHTEAFF	TGCGCCAGCAGCTTGGCACCAGGCCACACTGAAGCTTTCTTT
TRBV30	-	-	TRBJ2-1	CAWSVRANEQFF	TGTGCCTGGAGTGTACGTGCCAATGAGCAGTTCTTC
TRBV5-1	TRBD2	many	TRBJ2-2	CASRLAENTGELFF	TGCGCCAGCAGACTAGCGGAGAACACCGGGGAGCTGTTTTTT
TRBV7-9	-	-	TRBJ2-7	CASSLRAENTYEQYF	TGTGCCAGCAGCTTACGGGCGGAGAACACCTACGAGCAGTACTTC
TRBV9	-	many	TRBJ2-5	CASSVAVGGETQYF	TGTGCCAGCAGCGTAGCTGTCGGGGGAGAGACCCAGTACTTC
TRBV20-1	-	many	TRBJ1-6	CSAKEYKDSPLHF	TGCAGTGCTAAAGAATATAAGGATTCACCCCTCCACTTT
TRBV6-5	-	few	TRBJ2-7	CASSRSGMIPYEQYF	TGTGCCAGCAGCAGATCCGGGATGATTCCCTACGAGCAGTACTTC
TRBV15	-	many	TRBJ2-2	CATSGGETNTGELFF	TGTGCCACCAGTGGAGGCGAGACTAACACCGGGGAGCTGTTTTTT
TRBV12-3/TRBV12-4	-	-	TRBJ1-2	CASRRGEDYGYTF	TGTGCCAGCAGAAGGGGGGAAGATTATGGCTACACCTTC
TRBV28	TRBD2	many	TRBJ2-3	CASTLSSGGYADTQYF	TGTGCCAGCACGCTATCCTCGGGAGGGTACGCAGATACGCAGTATTTT
TRBV20-1	-	-	TRBJ2-3	CSARNPRGSTDTQYF	TGCAGTGCTAGAAACCCCAGGGGTAGCACAGATACGCAGTATTTT
TRBV5-1	-	few	TRBJ2-7	CASSRETSYEQYF	TGCGCCAGCAGCCGGGAGACCTCTTACGAGCAGTACTTC
TRBV20-1	TRBD1	few	TRBJ2-5	CSAYGTGETQYF	TGCAGTGCTTATGGGACAGGAGAGACCCAGTACTTC
TRBV3-1	TRBD1	few	TRBJ2-2	CASSQEHRGTKTGGATGELFF	TGTGCCAGCAGCCAAGAGCATCGGGGTACCAAGACAGGGGGCGCAACCGGGGAGCTGTTTTTT
TRBV12-3/TRBV12-4	TRBD1	few	TRBJ2-2	CASSLDDRVSTGELFF	TGTGCCAGCAGTTTGGACGACAGGGTATCCACCGGGGAGCTGTTTTTT
TRBV4-2	-	few	TRBJ1-4	CASSQEVESPEKLFF	TGTGCCAGCAGCCAAGAGGTAGAGTCTCCTGAAAAACTGTTTTTT
TRBV3-1	-	-	TRBJ1-1	CASSQEVSTPHEAFF	TGTGCCAGCAGCCAAGAGGTGTCAACACCCCACGAAGCTTTCTTT
TRBV12-3/TRBV12-4	-	-	TRBJ1-1	CASKGGPNTEAFF	TGTGCCAGCAAAGGTGGACCGAACACTGAAGCTTTCTTT
TRBV5-1	-	few	TRBJ2-3	CASSIGPVSKIDTQYF	TGCGCCAGCAGCATCGGACCTGTCTCCAAAATAGATACGCAGTATTTT
TRBV9	-	-	TRBJ2-3	CASSVDQIGDTQYF	TGTGCCAGCAGCGTAGACCAAATCGGAGATACGCAGTATTTT
TRBV2	-	many	TRBJ2-3	CASSDDRQSTDTQYF	TGTGCCAGCAGCGATGACAGGCAAAGCACAGATACGCAGTATTTT
TRBV6-2/TRBV6-3	-	few	TRBJ2-7	CASTPRSSYEQYF	TGTGCCAGCACACCTCGGAGCTCCTACGAGCAGTACTTC
TRBV11-3	-	few	TRBJ1-1	CASSPDRHSEAFF	TGTGCCAGCAGCCCCGACAGGCACAGTGAAGCTTTCTTT
TRBV6-6	-	-	TRBJ2-3	CASSYLPTGVSDTQYF	TGTGCCAGCAGTTACCTCCCGACGGGAGTATCAGATACGCAGTATTTT
TRBV5-5	-	-	TRBJ2-3	CASSARATDTQYF	TGTGCCAGCAGCGCCCGGGCTACAGATACGCAGTATTTT
TRBV5-1	-	few	TRBJ2-1	CASSYDGNEQFF	TGCGCCAGCAGCTATGACGGCAATGAGCAGTTCTTC
TRBV20-1	-	few	TRBJ1-3	CSARAQLNTIYF	TGCAGTGCTAGAGCGCAGCTGAACACCATATATTTT
TRBV7-2	TRBD1	many	TRBJ2-3	CASRATGGTDTQYF	TGTGCCAGCAGGGCTACAGGGGGCACAGATACGCAGTATTTT
TRBV4-1	-	many	TRBJ1-4	CASRQSATNEKLFF	TGCGCCTCAAGACAGTCCGCAACTAATGAAAAACTGTTTTTT
TRBV6-2/TRBV6-3	-	few	TRBJ1-3	CASSYSTTGVEF	TGTGCCAGCAGTTACTCAACCACAGGTGTGGAATTT
TRBV15	TRBD2	few	TRBJ2-1	CATQIAGEEYNEQFF	TGTGCCACCCAGATAGCGGGAGAGGAATACAATGAGCAGTTCTTC
TRBV27	TRBD1	many	TRBJ1-2	CASRSTGALYGYTF	TGTGCCAGCAGGTCGACAGGGGCCCTCTATGGCTACACCTTC
TRBV6-5	TRBD1	-	TRBJ1-5	CASSYSKAGTGYGQPQHF	TGTGCCAGCAGTTACTCGAAGGCCGGGACAGGGTACGGGCAGCCCCAGCATTTT
TRBV7-3	-	-	TRBJ2-2	CASSLNTRYTGELFF	TGTGCCAGCAGCTTAAATACCAGATACACCGGGGAGCTGTTTTTT
TRBV12-3/TRBV12-4	-	many	TRBJ1-4	CASSLRGGVLFF	TGTGCCAGCAGTTTACGGGGCGGGGTACTGTTTTTT
TRBV12-5	TRBD2	many	TRBJ2-1	CASDHGTSGSDEQFF	TGTGCTAGTGACCACGGGACTAGCGGGAGCGATGAGCAGTTCTTC
TRBV11-3	-	-	TRBJ1-1	CASSPPMGRSEAFF	TGTGCCAGCAGCCCCCCCATGGGGCGGTCTGAAGCTTTCTTT
TRBV4-2	-	many	TRBJ2-4	CASSQDVPAKNIQYF	TGTGCCAGCAGCCAGGACGTACCGGCCAAAAACATTCAGTACTTC
TRBV7-2	-	-	TRBJ2-5	CASSPRGGAGFQETQYF	TGTGCCAGCAGCCCAAGGGGAGGTGCGGGTTTCCAAGAGACCCAGTACTTC
TRBV7-2	-	few	TRBJ2-1	CASSLWTGPVDEQFF	TGTGCCAGCAGCTTATGGACGGGTCCAGTTGATGAGCAGTTCTTC
TRBV28	-	many	TRBJ2-7	CASTITGSNYEQYF	TGTGCCAGCACGATAACAGGATCGAACTACGAGCAGTACTTC
TRBV4-1	TRBD2	few	TRBJ2-1	CASSQGPGTSFSSSYNEQFF	TGCGCCAGCAGCCAAGGTCCCGGGACTAGCTTTTCGAGCTCCTACAATGAGCAGTTCTTC
TRBV4-1	-	-	TRBJ1-6	CASSQVSASNSPLHF	TGCGCCAGCAGCCAAGTCTCGGCCTCTAATTCACCCCTCCACTTT